This T cell receptor beta chain was captured in a study of blood T cell repertoires in COVID-19. In the study overall: From T cells, B-cell-depleted T cells, or PBMCs came the material, which was cDNA or gDNA.

Germline V gene lookup returns CDR1 SGHDN and CDR2 FVKESK. The junction had 6 bases not matched to a gene; V was cut back by 4 bases and J by 4 bases. CDR3 length: 14 residues. Sequenced by immunoSEQ multiplex PCR; TCRdb stores in-frame clones only, minus some. This table holds some 170,000 clones, approximately 88% found once. This chain uses TRBV14 with TRBJ2-7; TRBD1 aligns across 8 bases. The sequenced sample consisted of peripheral blood. This receptor was identified in a woman of 80 years or more with active or convalescent COVID-19. In DNA, the CDR3 is TGTGCCAGCAGCCCAAGACAGGGGAGGTACGAGCAGTACTTC. Translation gives CASSPRQGRYEQYF.